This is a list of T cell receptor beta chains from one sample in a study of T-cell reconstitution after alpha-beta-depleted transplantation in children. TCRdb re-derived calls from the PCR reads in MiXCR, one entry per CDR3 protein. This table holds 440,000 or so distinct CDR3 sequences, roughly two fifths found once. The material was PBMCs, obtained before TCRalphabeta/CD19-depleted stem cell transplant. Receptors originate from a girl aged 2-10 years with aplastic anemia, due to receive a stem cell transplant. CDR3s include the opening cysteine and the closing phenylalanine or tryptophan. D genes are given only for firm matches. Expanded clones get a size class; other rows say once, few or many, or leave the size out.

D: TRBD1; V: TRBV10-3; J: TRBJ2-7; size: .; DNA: TGTGCCACCGAGGGACAGGGGTACGAGCAGTACTTC; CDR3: CATEGQGYEQYF
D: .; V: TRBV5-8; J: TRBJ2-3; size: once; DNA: TGTGCCAGCAGCTTCCCGATGGACTCAAACGGAGCAGATACGCAGTATTTT; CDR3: CASSFPMDSNGADTQYF
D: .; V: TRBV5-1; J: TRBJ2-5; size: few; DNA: TGCGCCAGCAGCTTCAGTGGCAGGGATCAGACCCAGTACTTC; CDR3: CASSFSGRDQTQYF
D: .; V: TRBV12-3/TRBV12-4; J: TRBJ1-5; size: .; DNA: TGTGCCGGACGGGGGAATCGGGGTCAGCCCCAGCATTTT; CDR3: CAGRGNRGQPQHF
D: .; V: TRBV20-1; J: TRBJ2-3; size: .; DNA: TGCAGTGCCATAGGGAGTCTGTCCACAGATACGCAGTATTTT; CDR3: CSAIGSLSTDTQYF
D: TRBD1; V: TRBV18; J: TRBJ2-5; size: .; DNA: TGTGCCAGCTCACGAAGGATCAAGGACAGGGGGCATGAGACCCAGTACTTC; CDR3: CASSRRIKDRGHETQYF
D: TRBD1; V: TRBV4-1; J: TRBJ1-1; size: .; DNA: TGCGCCAGCAGCTCACCACAGGGGGCAAGAGACACTGAAGCTTTCTTT; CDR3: CASSSPQGARDTEAFF
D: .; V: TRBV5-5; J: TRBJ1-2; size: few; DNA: TGTGCCAGCAGCTTGGGGCTCGTTTCTAACTATGGCTACACCTTC; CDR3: CASSLGLVSNYGYTF
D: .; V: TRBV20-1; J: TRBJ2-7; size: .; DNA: TGCAGTGCTAACCGCAGGGTAGGCACCTACGAGCAGTACTTC; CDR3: CSANRRVGTYEQYF
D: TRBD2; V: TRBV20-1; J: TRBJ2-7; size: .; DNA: TGCAGTGCTACAGGAACCGGGACTAGCGGTACCTACGAGCAGTACTTC; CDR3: CSATGTGTSGTYEQYF
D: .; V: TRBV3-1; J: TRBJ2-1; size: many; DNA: TGTGCCAGCAGCCAAGTCACCGGGAATGAGCAGTTCTTC; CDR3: CASSQVTGNEQFF
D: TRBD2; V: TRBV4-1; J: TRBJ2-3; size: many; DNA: TGCGCCAGCAGCCAAGGGGCGAAGCGGGGGAGCACAGATACGCAGTATTTT; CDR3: CASSQGAKRGSTDTQYF
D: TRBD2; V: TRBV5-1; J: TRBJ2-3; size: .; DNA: TGCGCCAGCAGCTTTAGCGGGAGGAATATGGATACGCAGTATTTT; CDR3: CASSFSGRNMDTQYF
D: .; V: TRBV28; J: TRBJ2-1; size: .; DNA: TGTGCCAGCAGTTTACGACAGGCCATGTCCTACGAGCAGTTCTTC; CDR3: CASSLRQAMSYEQFF
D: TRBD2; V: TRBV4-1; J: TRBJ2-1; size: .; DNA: TGCGCCAGCAGCCAGGAATGGGGACTAGCCTTTAATGAGCAGTTCTTC; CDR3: CASSQEWGLAFNEQFF
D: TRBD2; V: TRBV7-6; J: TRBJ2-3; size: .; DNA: TGTGCCAGCAGCGCCATGACTAGCGGGAGGGCCTCAGATACGCAGTATTTT; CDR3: CASSAMTSGRASDTQYF
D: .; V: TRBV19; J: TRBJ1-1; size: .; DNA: TGTGCCAGTACAGGCGATTCGAACACTGAAGCTTTCTTT; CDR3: CASTGDSNTEAFF
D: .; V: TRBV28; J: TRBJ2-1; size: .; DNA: TGTGCCAGCAGTCCCCGACGGAGGACGGGAGTGTCTAATGAGCAGTTCTTC; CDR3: CASSPRRRTGVSNEQFF
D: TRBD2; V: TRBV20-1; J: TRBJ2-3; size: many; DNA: TGCAGTGCTCGTCCGGGACTAGGAGGCTCAGATACGCAGTATTTT; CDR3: CSARPGLGGSDTQYF
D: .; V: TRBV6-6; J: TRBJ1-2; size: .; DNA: TGTGCCAGCAGCTCACGACAGATCTTTGGCTACACCTTC; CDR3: CASSSRQIFGYTF
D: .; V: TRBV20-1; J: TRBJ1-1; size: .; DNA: TGCAGTGCTAGCCGGGCCCGAAGCAGGGCTTTCTTT; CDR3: CSASRARSRAFF
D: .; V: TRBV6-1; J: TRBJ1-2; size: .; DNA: TGTGCCGGCGGGAGGTGGGCCCGTAACTATGGCTACACCTTC; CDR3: CAGGRWARNYGYTF
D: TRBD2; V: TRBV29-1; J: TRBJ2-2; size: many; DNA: TGCAGCGTTGGTCACGGGAGGGCCTCCACCGGGGAGCTGTTTTTT; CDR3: CSVGHGRASTGELFF
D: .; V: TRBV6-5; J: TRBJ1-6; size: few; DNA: TGTGCCAGCAGTTACGAAGCAGGGAGGAATTCACCCCTCCACTTT; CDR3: CASSYEAGRNSPLHF
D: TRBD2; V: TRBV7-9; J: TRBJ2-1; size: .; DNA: TGTGCCAGCAGCTCCCCGGGTAGCGGGGGGGTTAATGAGCAGTTCTTC; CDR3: CASSSPGSGGVNEQFF
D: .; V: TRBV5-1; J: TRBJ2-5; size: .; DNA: TGCGCCAGCAGCCTTACGGGACCGGAAGAGACCCAGTACTTC; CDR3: CASSLTGPEETQYF